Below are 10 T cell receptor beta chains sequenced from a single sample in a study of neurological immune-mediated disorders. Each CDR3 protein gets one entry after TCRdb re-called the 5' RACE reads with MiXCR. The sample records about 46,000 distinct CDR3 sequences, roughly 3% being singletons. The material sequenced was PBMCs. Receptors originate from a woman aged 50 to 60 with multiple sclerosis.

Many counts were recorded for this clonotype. CDR3 protein: CASSQDGSGYGYTF. Here the CDR3 DNA reads TGTGCCAGCAGCCAGGACGGCTCCGGGTATGGCTACACCTTC. The chain has TRBV7-9 and TRBJ1-2; D remains unclear. The CDR3 contains 14 residues. V was trimmed by 5 bases and J by 5 bases, leaving 15 bases between them. The V gene's germline CDR1 is SEHNR and CDR2 FQNEAQ (reference sequence). The full variable domain, completed using reference TRBV7-9 and TRBJ1-2, is DTGVSQNPRHKITKRGQNVTFRCDPISEHNRLYWYRQTLGQGPEFLTYFQNEAQLEKSRLLSDRFSAERPKGSFSTLEIQRTEQGDSAMYLCASSQDGSGYGYTFGSGTRLTVV.

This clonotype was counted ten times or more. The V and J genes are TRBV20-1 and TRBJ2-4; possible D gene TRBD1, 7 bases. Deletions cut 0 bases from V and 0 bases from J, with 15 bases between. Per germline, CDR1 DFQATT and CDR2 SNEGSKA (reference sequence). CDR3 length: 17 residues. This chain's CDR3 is CSARDMRRGQAKNIQYF. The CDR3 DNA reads TGCAGTGCTAGAGATATGCGGAGGGGGCAAGCCAAAAACATTCAGTACTTC.

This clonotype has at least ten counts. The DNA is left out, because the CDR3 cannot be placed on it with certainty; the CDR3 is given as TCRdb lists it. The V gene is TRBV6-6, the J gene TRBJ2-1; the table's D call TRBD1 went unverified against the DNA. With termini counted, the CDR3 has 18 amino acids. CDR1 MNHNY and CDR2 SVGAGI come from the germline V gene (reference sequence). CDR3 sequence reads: CASTVLLSGPGNNNEQFF.

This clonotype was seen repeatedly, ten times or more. The CDR3 region is CSAIADRSETQYF. CDR3 DNA sequence: TGCAGTGCTATCGCCGACAGGTCGGAGACCCAGTACTTC. This sequence joins TRBV20-1 and TRBJ2-5; a possible D gene is TRBD1 (6 bases). V gave up 4 bases and J gave up 5 bases, with 14 bases separating them. Germline V gene data show CDR1 as DFQATT and CDR2 as SNEGSKA (reference sequence). This CDR3 contains 13 residues.

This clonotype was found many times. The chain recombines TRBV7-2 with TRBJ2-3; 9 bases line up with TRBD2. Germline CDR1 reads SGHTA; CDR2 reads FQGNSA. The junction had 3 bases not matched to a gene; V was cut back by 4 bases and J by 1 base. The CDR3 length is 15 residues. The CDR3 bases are TGTGCCAGCAGCTCAGGGACTAGCCGCACAGATACGCAGTATTTT. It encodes CASSSGTSRTDTQYF.

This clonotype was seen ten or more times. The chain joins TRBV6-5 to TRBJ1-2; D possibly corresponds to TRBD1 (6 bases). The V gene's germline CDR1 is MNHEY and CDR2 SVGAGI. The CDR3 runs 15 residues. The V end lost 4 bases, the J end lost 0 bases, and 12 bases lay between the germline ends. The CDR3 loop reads CASSSWTETNYGYTF. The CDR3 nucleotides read TGTGCCAGCAGTTCATGGACAGAGACTAACTATGGCTACACCTTC.

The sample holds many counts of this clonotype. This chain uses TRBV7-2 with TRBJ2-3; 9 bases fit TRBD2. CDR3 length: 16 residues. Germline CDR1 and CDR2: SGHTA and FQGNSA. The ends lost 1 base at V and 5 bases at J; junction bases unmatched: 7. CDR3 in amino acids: CASSLVGGGAGDTQYF. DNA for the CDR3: TGTGCCAGCAGCTTAGTCGGCGGGGGGGCTGGAGATACGCAGTATTTT.

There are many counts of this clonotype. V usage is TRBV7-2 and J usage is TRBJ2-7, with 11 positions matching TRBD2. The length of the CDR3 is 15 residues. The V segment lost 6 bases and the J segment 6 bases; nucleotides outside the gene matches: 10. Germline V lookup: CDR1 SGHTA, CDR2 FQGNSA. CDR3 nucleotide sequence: TGTGCCAGCAGGCAGACTAGCGGGGCCTTCGGCGAGCAGTACTTC. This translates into CASRQTSGAFGEQYF. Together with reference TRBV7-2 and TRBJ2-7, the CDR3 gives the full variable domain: GAGVSQSPSNKVTEKGKDVELRCDPISGHTALYWYRQSLGQGLEFLIYFQGNSAPDKSGLPSDRFSAERTGGSVSTLTIQRTQQEDSAVYLCASRQTSGAFGEQYFGPGTRLTVT.

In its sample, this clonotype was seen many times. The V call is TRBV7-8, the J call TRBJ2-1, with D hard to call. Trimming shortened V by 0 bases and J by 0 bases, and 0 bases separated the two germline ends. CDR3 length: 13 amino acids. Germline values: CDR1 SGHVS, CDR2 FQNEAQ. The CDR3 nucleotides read TGTGCCAGCAGCTTAGCCTCCTACAATGAGCAGTTCTTC. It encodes CASSLASYNEQFF. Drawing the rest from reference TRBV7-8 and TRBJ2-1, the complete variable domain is GAGVSQSPRYKVAKRGQDVALRCDPISGHVSLFWYQQALGQGPEFLTYFQNEAQLDKSGLPSDRFFAERPEGSVSTLKIQRTQQEDSAVYLCASSLASYNEQFFGPGTRLTVL.

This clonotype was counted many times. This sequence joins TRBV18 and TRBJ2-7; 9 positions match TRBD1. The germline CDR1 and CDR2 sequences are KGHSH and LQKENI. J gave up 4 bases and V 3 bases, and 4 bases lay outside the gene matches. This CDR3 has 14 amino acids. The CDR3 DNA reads TGTGCCAGCTCACCCGGGACAGGGAGGTACGAGCAGTACTTC. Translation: CASSPGTGRYEQYF.